This T cell receptor beta chain stems from a study of regulatory T cells in long-lasting Graves disease. This clonotype was seen just once. The CDR3 runs 18 residues. The trim removed 1 base at V and 5 bases at J, leaving 7 bases unmatched. Per germline, CDR1 SGHRS and CDR2 YFSETQ. Stated time point: newly diagnosed GD, antithyroid drugs for less than 3 months. RNA isolated from PBMCs was used to make the TCR library. With iRepertoire HTBI primers and Arm-PCR of CDR3 regions, TCR beta libraries were built. MiXCR, applied by TCRdb to the multiplex PCR reads, yields one record per CDR3 protein. The table records roughly 500,000 distinct CDR3 sequences, less than 15% of them present only once. This sample also belongs to another study, concerning T cells in Graves' hyperthyroidism and ophthalmopathy. From that study: Initially, a first-round RT-PCR of the TCR CDR3 employed the HTBI primer set.

The material sequenced was peripheral blood mononuclear cells (PBMCs), taken at new diagnosis, from a patient treated with antithyroid drugs. This clonotype originated in a man aged 25-40 years with Graves disease. The chain joins TRBV5-1 to TRBJ2-2, with TRBD2 matching over 14 bases. The CDR3 spells CASSLFLGTSGGTGELFF. CDR3 nucleotides: TGCGCCAGCAGCTTGTTCCTAGGGACTAGCGGGGGAACCGGGGAGCTGTTTTTT.